Presented here are 8 T cell receptor beta chains from one specimen sequenced in a study of shared clonotypes between healthy human individuals. This table comes from immunoSEQ multiplex PCR, and its TCRdb copy is limited to in-frame clones, with some not included. The table includes about 2 million clones, roughly 94% detected once. Sequencing input: naive CD4+ T cells sorted from blood. Subset defined: CD45RA+ positively selected. Receptor source: a man aged 18 to 30 in good health.

This chain links TRBV27 with TRBJ1-5; TRBD1 might be the D (6 bases). The CDR3 has 14 residues. Germline-derived CDR1 and CDR2 are MNHEY and SMNVEV (reference sequence). V shed 6 bases and J shed 4 bases, with 13 bases lying between them. The CDR3 region is CASSRTGLNQPQHF. Written as DNA, the CDR3 is TGTGCCAGCAGCCGAACAGGGTTGAATCAGCCCCAGCATTTT.

J is TRBJ1-2 and V is TRBV19; possible D gene TRBD1, 5 bases. Germline-derived CDR1 and CDR2 are LNHDA and SQIVND (reference sequence). V dropped 1 base and J dropped 5 bases, with 11 bases sitting between them. The CDR3 spans 14 residues. Written as DNA, the CDR3 is TGTGCCAGTAGTATAGGGGACGGCGCTTATGGCTACACCTTC. Its protein is CASSIGDGAYGYTF.

This chain uses TRBV27 with TRBJ2-5, with a possible D match to TRBD2 (6 bases). This CDR3 spans 13 amino acids. V gave up 7 bases and J gave up 0 bases, with 9 bases separating them. CDR1 MNHEY and CDR2 SMNVEV come from the germline V gene (reference sequence). The CDR3 DNA reads as TGTGCCAGCACTCGCGGGAACCAAGAGACCCAGTACTTC. Translating it yields CASTRGNQETQYF.

This clone was counted a few times. The V gene is TRBV2, the J gene TRBJ1-1; D unclear. There are 13 residues in the CDR3. The germline V and J ends were trimmed by 10 bases and 0 bases, with 12 bases remaining between them. Germline assignment: CDR1 SNHLY and CDR2 FYNNEI. The chain's CDR3 is CATPRALNTEAFF. The CDR3 nucleotides are TGTGCCACCCCGAGGGCCCTGAACACTGAAGCTTTCTTT.

The chain carries TRBV5-8 and TRBJ2-7; 12 bases are shared with TRBD2. Looked up from germline, CDR1 is SGHTS and CDR2 is YDEGEE. V was clipped by 0 bases and J by 7 bases; unmatched bases: 5. The CDR3 has 15 residues. CDR3 in DNA: TGTGCCAGCAGCTTGGCTAGCGGGGGGGCCGGGGAGCAGTACTTC. It yields the protein CASSLASGGAGEQYF. Full variable domain (missing parts from reference TRBV5-8 and TRBJ2-7): EAGVTQSPTHLIKTRGQQATLRCSPISGHTSVYWYQQALGLGLQFLLWYDEGEERNRGNFPPRFSGRQFPNYSSELNVNALELEDSALYLCASSLASGGAGEQYFGPGTRLTVT.

This chain uses TRBV5-1 with TRBJ2-1, with D possibly matching TRBD1 (6 bases). The CDR3 runs 13 residues. Between the trimmed V and J ends, which lost 0 bases and 7 bases, there was a span of 8 bases. Germline lookup yields CDR1 SGHRS and CDR2 YFSETQ. CDR3: CASSLDRENEQFF. CDR3 DNA sequence: TGCGCCAGCAGCTTGGACAGGGAGAATGAGCAGTTCTTC.

This clone was counted a single time. This rearrangement joins TRBV7-2 to TRBJ2-5; TRBD1 agrees at 8 bases. Trimming removed 5 bases from V and 5 bases from J; junction bases left unmatched: 7. The germline V gene encodes CDR1 SGHTA and CDR2 FQGNSA. The CDR3 is 14 residues long. The chain's CDR3 is CASSQDRVGETQYF. In DNA form, the CDR3 reads TGTGCCAGCAGCCAGGACAGGGTAGGGGAGACCCAGTACTTC.

The rearrangement links TRBV4-2 to TRBJ2-6; D might be TRBD1 (6 bases). Germline V gene sequence: CDR1 LGHNA, CDR2 YNFKEQ. The CDR3 totals 19 residues. V was pared by 3 bases and J by 0 bases, with 18 bases between. The CDR3, as DNA: TGTGCCAGCAGCCACCCGGGACAAACTTCCCTCTCTGGGGCCAACGTCCTGACTTTC. This gives the protein CASSHPGQTSLSGANVLTF.